This T cell receptor (beta chain) was captured in a study of blood T cells in healthy people across ages. General study findings and limits: There were more naive CD4+ cells and higher diversity in long-lived donors than in aged donors.

Healthy Russian Caucasian donors spanned ages roughly 6 to 100 years. Per sample, extraction of total RNA gave at least 5 micrograms in every case. Germline CDR1 is MNHNS and CDR2 is SASEGT. With V trimmed by 5 bases and J by 3 bases, 5 bases remained unmatched. The CDR3 is 14 residues long. Comment on this clonotype: Antigen unknown.

The use of a sample-barcoded 5' primer and a J-beta primer mix characterized a second PCR of roughly 6 to 11 cycles. MiXCR was run by TCRdb on the 5' RACE reads, yielding one entry per CDR3 protein. The repertoire consists of over 600,000 distinct CDR3 sequences, with about 47% occurring once and the leading ten covering 15% to 20%. The rearrangement joins TRBV6-1 to TRBJ1-1; 8 nucleotides align to TRBD1. The sample comprised blood. The clonotype originates from a man older than 75 in good health. CDR3 in amino acids: CASSLQDRDTEAFF. CDR3 nucleotide sequence: TGTGCCAGCAGTTTACAGGACAGGGACACTGAAGCTTTCTTT.